This T cell receptor (beta chain) comes out of a study of cytomegalovirus exposure and HLA in healthy donors. With respect to this clone: Its antigen is as yet unknown.

Overall study results and limits: TRBV6-2, TRBV6-3 and some other V segments were excluded as indistinguishable.

The study ran its PCR with 60 Vbeta and 13 Jbeta primers. Profiling relied on immunoSEQ multiplex PCR, and the TCRdb table lists in-frame clones only, not all of them. The sample carries 150,000 to 200,000 clones, under 90% recorded once. The length of the CDR3 is 14 residues. V dropped 2 bases and J dropped 1 base, with 8 bases sitting between them. Germline V lookup: CDR1 MDHEN, CDR2 SYDVKM. The sequence came from a man younger than 35 in good health and CMV-seronegative. The chain couples TRBV28 to TRBJ1-1; no clear D. The sequenced sample was PBMCs. CDR3 in amino acids: CASSLKQWNTEAFF. CDR3 bases: TGTGCCAGCAGTTTAAAACAGTGGAACACTGAAGCTTTCTTT.